This TCR beta chain stems from a study of cytomegalovirus exposure and HLA in healthy donors. This CDR3 spans 15 amino acids. The V gene end was trimmed by 3 bases and the J gene end by 4 bases; junction bases not matched to a gene: 5. The germline CDR1 and CDR2 sequences are KGHSH and LQKENI. The data were produced by immunoSEQ multiplex PCR, yet TCRdb's version contains in-frame clones alone and is incomplete. The sample contains over 200,000 clones, about nine tenths of which appear only once. This receptor was obtained from a young woman in good health and CMV-seropositive. Source material: PBMCs. The chain links TRBV18 to TRBJ2-7; 11 bases map to TRBD1. In DNA form, the CDR3 reads TGTGCCAGCTCACCCAGGACAGGGGGCAGATACGAGCAGTACTTC. Its protein is CASSPRTGGRYEQYF.